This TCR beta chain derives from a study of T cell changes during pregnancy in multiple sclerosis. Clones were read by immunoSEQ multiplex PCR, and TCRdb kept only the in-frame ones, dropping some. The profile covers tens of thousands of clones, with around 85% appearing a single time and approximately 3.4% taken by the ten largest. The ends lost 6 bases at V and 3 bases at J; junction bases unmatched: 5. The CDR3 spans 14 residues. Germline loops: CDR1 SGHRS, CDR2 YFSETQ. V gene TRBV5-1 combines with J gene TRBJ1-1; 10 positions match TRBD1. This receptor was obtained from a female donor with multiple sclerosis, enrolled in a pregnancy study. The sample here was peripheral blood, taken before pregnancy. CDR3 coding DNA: TGCGCCAGCACCTCCGGGACAGGGGACACTGAAGCTTTCTTT. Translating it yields CASTSGTGDTEAFF.